One sample yielded the 15 T cell receptor beta chains listed below, sequenced in a study of blood T cells in healthy people across ages (dated by TCRdb to 2015 to 2017). Libraries were built with 5' RACE. Sequenced using an Illumina HiSeq 2500. A second PCR of roughly 7 to 11 cycles was run with a J-beta primer mix and a sample-barcoded 5' primer. Clones were called with MiXCR by TCRdb after fastp trimmed the public reads at Q25, and only in-frame beta chains were retained. Merged by CDR3 protein, the rows form single entries marked with the most common genes and DNA. This sample holds 1,500,000 or so distinct CDR3 sequences; roughly 43% were observed only once. Approximately 4.1% of the sample comes from the top ten. What was sequenced was blood. The receptor set was obtained from a young woman in good health.

This sequence joins TRBV4-3 and TRBJ2-7; no reliable D call. CDR1 and CDR2 from the germline V gene are LGHNA and YSLEER. The V end lost 4 bases, the J end lost 1 base, and 11 bases lay between the germline ends. The CDR3 consists of 14 residues. The CDR3 sequence is CASSPYGLSYEQYF. CDR3 coding DNA: TGCGCCAGCAGCCCTTATGGGCTGTCCTACGAGCAGTACTTC.

This clonotype was observed a few times. The chain is built from TRBV10-3 and TRBJ1-1; TRBD1 matches at 7 bases. There are 15 residues in the CDR3. Germline lookup yields CDR1 ENHRY and CDR2 SYGVKD. V lost 6 bases and J lost 1; bases outside the gene matches: 8. The CDR3 DNA is TGTGCCATCAGCAAAAGACAGGGCGAGAACACTGAAGCTTTCTTT. As protein: CAISKRQGENTEAFF.

The V gene is TRBV6-2 or TRBV6-3, the J gene TRBJ2-4; the match to TRBD1 covers 7 bases. Near its end, the DNA agrees better with TRBJ2-7, so the J call may be wrong. CDR3 length: 15 amino acids. Germline loops: CDR1 MNHEY, CDR2 SVGEGT. CDR3 sequence (DNA): TGTGCCAGCAGTGCGACAGGGTACTTATACTACGAGCAGTACTTC. It specifies CASSATGYLYYEQYF.

V and J are TRBV9 and TRBJ1-1; D not resolved. With 0 bases removed from V and 1 base from J, the gap between germline ends came to 4 bases. Per the germline V gene, CDR1 is SGDLS and CDR2 is YYNGEE. The CDR3 has 13 residues. In DNA form, the CDR3 reads TGTGCCAGCAGCGTAGCCAGGAACACTGAAGCTTTCTTT. Its protein product is CASSVARNTEAFF. Looking up the rest from reference TRBV9 and TRBJ1-1 gives the full variable domain: DSGVTQTPKHLITATGQRVTLRCSPRSGDLSVYWYQQSLDQGLQFLIQYYNGEERAKGNILERFSAQQFPDLHSELNLSSLELGDSALYFCASSVARNTEAFFGQGTRLTVV.

In this sample, this clonotype turned up many times. The chain couples TRBV20-1 to TRBJ2-7; D remains ambiguous. Trimming left V 1 base short and J 0 bases short, with 10 bases between. The CDR3 is made up of 14 amino acids. Per germline, CDR1 DFQATT and CDR2 SNEGSKA (reference sequence). The CDR3 here is CSARGQKNSYEQYF. In DNA form, the CDR3 reads TGCAGTGCTAGAGGTCAGAAGAACTCCTACGAGCAGTACTTC.

In its sample, this clonotype was seen a few times. The rearrangement links TRBV9 to TRBJ1-1; D gene unclear. The CDR3 runs 14 residues. Trimming removed 0 bases at V and 3 bases at J, with 9 bases between. CDR1 is SGDLS, CDR2 YYNGEE, per germline. The CDR3 loop reads CASSVEARDTEAFF. The CDR3 DNA follows: TGTGCCAGCAGCGTAGAGGCTCGGGACACTGAAGCTTTCTTT.

This clonotype was counted between two and nine times. The V and J genes are TRBV11-2 and TRBJ2-1; the match to TRBD2 covers 13 bases. CDR1 is SGHAT and CDR2 is FQNNGV in the germline V gene. The CDR3 is made up of 16 amino acids. The J segment lost 6 bases and the V segment lost 1 base, leaving 3 bases of the junction unmatched. The CDR3: CASSLGGLAGLNEQFF. For the CDR3, the DNA is TGTGCCAGCAGCTTAGGGGGACTAGCGGGACTCAATGAGCAGTTCTTC. Full variable domain (remainder filled in from reference TRBV11-2 and TRBJ2-1): EAGVAQSPRYKIIEKRQSVAFWCNPISGHATLYWYQQILGQGPKLLIQFQNNGVVDDSQLPKDRFSAERLKGVDSTLKIQPAKLEDSAVYLCASSLGGLAGLNEQFFGPGTRLTVL.

This chain joins TRBV7-2 and TRBJ1-2; D might be TRBD1 (6 bases). Trimming removed 7 bases at V and 4 bases at J, with 16 bases between. There are 14 residues in the CDR3. From germline, CDR1 is SGHTA and CDR2 FQGNSA. CDR3 in DNA: TGTGCCAGCATCACCGGCGGACAGACCTATGGCTACACCTTC. Translating it yields CASITGGQTYGYTF.

This clonotype was counted a few times. The chain couples TRBV20-1 to TRBJ2-6; 7 bases align to TRBD1. CDR3 length: 16 amino acids. Germline V lookup: CDR1 DFQATT, CDR2 SNEGSKA (reference sequence). With 4 bases clipped from V and 0 bases from J, the junction kept 6 bases outside the gene matches. CDR3 bases: TGCAGTGCTACACCGACAGGGAGCTCTGGGGCCAACGTCCTGACTTTC. It yields the protein CSATPTGSSGANVLTF.

This clonotype was picked up a small number of times. V and J are TRBV4-3 and TRBJ2-4; D is uncertain. Trimming removed 4 bases at V and 1 base at J, with 14 bases between. The CDR3 is made up of 16 amino acids. Germline CDR1 and CDR2: LGHNA and YSLEER. The CDR3 spells CASSPGPPTAKNIQYF. The CDR3 nucleotides are TGCGCCAGCAGCCCAGGACCTCCAACGGCCAAAAACATTCAGTACTTC.

The chain recombines TRBV27 with TRBJ2-7; D remains ambiguous. V lost 5 bases and J lost 2, with 10 bases in between. Per germline, CDR1 MNHEY and CDR2 SMNVEV (reference sequence). This CDR3 has 13 amino acids. CDR3 loop: CASSVAVTYEQYF. In nucleotides, the CDR3 is TGTGCCAGCAGTGTCGCCGTTACCTACGAGCAGTACTTC.

CDR3 nucleotides: TGTGCCAGCAGTTTATGGATAGGCCAGAACAATGAGCAGTTCTTC. This gives the protein CASSLWIGQNNEQFF. The rearrangement links TRBV28 to TRBJ2-1; D ambiguous. Trimming shortened V by 0 bases and J by 5 bases, and 11 bases separated the two germline ends. Germline values: CDR1 MDHEN, CDR2 SYDVKM. The CDR3 totals 15 residues. Complete variable domain (other parts from reference TRBV28 and TRBJ2-1): DVKVTQSSRYLVKRTGEKVFLECVQDMDHENMFWYRQDPGLGLRLIYFSYDVKMKEKGDIPEGYSVSREKKERFSLILESASTNQTSMYLCASSLWIGQNNEQFFGPGTRLTVL.

This rearrangement joins TRBV4-1 to TRBJ1-4; D unclear. Germline CDR1 reads MGHRA; CDR2 reads YSYEKL. This CDR3 is built from 15 residues. The V and J ends lost 2 bases and 0 bases respectively, with 7 bases between them. The CDR3 here is CASSQPFATNEKLFF. In DNA form, the CDR3 reads TGCGCCAGCAGCCAACCGTTCGCAACTAATGAAAAACTGTTTTTT.

The V gene is TRBV7-9, the J gene TRBJ2-3; no definite D call. V was shortened by 1 base and J by 12 bases, with 14 bases between the two germline ends. The CDR3 covers 13 residues. CDR1 and CDR2 from the germline V gene are SEHNR and FQNEAQ (reference sequence). CDR3 protein: CASSLGVLLGQYF. The CDR3 nucleotides are TGTGCCAGCAGCTTAGGGGTTCTCCTTGGTCAGTATTTT.

In the case of this clonotype: The junction does not match germline at one end; this may be a read error. V and J are TRBV3-1 and TRBJ2-5, with unresolved D. The CDR3 has 14 residues. CDR1 is LGHDT, CDR2 YNNKEL, per germline (reference sequence). CDR3 loop: CASSQSRPPETRYF. In DNA, the CDR3 is TGTGCCAGCAGCCAGTCGCGGCCACCAGAGACCCGGTACTTC.